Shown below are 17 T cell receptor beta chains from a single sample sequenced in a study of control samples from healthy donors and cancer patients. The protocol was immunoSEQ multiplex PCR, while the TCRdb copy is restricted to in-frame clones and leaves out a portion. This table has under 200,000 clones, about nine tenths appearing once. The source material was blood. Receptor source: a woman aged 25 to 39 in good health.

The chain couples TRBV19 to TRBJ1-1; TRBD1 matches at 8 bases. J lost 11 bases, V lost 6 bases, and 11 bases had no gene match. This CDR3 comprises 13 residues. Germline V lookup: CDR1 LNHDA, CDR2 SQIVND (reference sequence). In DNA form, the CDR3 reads TGTGCCAGTAGCCCAGGACAGGGATTATATGCTTTCTTT. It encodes CASSPGQGLYAFF.

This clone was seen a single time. Here the CDR3 reads CARSTDRGHYGYTF. The CDR3 DNA reads TGTGCCAGAAGCACGGACAGGGGGCACTATGGCTACACCTTC. This chain joins TRBV5-3 and TRBJ1-2; TRBD1 agrees at 11 bases. TRBV5-3 has ORF status, its function being uncertain. Unmatched junction bases numbered 2, after V lost 4 bases and J lost 3 bases. This CDR3 spans 14 amino acids.

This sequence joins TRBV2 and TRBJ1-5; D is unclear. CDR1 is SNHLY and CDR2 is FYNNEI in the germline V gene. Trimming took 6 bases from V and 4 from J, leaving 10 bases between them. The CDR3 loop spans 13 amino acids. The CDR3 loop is CASSPGINQPQHF. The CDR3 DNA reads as TGTGCCAGCAGCCCGGGTATTAATCAGCCCCAGCATTTT. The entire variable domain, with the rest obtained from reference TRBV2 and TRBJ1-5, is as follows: EPEVTQTPSHQVTQMGQEVILRCVPISNHLYFYWYRQILGQKVEFLVSFYNNEISEKSEIFDDQFSVERPDGSNFTLKIRSTKLEDSAMYFCASSPGINQPQHFGDGTRLSIL.

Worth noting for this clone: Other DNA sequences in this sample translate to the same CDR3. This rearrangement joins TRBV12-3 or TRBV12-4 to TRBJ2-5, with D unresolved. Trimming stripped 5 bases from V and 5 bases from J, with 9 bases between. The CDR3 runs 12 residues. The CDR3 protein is CASSTGRETQYF. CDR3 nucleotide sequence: TGTGCCAGCAGTACCGGACGGGAGACCCAGTACTTC.

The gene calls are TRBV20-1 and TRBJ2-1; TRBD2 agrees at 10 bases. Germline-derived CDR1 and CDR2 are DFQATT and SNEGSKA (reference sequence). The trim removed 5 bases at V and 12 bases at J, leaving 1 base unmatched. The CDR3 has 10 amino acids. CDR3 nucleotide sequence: TGCAGTGCTTTAGCGGGGGGGCAGTTCTTC. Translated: CSALAGGQFF.

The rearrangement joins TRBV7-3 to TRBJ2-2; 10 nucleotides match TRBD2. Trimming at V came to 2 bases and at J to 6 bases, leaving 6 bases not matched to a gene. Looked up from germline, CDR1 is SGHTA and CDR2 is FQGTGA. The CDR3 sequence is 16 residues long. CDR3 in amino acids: CASSLVASGRSGELFF. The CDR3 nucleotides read TGTGCCAGCAGCTTAGTGGCTAGCGGGAGATCCGGGGAGCTGTTTTTT.

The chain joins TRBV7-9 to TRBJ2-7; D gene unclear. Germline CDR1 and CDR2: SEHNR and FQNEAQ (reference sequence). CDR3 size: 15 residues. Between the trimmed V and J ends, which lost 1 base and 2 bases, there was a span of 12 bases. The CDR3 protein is CASSLVGEGPYEQYF. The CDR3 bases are TGTGCCAGCAGCTTAGTCGGAGAAGGGCCCTACGAGCAGTACTTC.

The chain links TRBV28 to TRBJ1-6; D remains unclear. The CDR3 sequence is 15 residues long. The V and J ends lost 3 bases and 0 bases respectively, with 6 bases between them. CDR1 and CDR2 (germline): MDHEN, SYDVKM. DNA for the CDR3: TGTGCCAGCAGTTTGACGAGCTCCTATAATTCACCCCTCCACTTT. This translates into CASSLTSSYNSPLHF.

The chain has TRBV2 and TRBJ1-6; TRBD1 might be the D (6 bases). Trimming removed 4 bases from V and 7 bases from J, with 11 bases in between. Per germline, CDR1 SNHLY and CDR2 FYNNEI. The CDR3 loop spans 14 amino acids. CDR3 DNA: TGTGCCAGCAGTGGGACAGAAACAAATTCACCCCTCCACTTT. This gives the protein CASSGTETNSPLHF.

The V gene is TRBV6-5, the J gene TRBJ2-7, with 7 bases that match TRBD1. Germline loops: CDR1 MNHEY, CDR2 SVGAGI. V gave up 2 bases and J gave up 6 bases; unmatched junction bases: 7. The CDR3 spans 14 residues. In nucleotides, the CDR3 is TGTGCCAGCAGTTACGAGGGCAGGGGGACCGAGCAGTACTTC. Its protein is CASSYEGRGTEQYF.

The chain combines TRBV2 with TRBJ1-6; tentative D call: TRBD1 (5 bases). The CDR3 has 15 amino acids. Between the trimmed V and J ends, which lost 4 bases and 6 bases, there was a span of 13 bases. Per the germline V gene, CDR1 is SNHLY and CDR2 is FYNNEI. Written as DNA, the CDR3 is TGTGCCAGCAGTGCGCAGGGAGCCGGTAATTCACCCCTCCACTTT. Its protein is CASSAQGAGNSPLHF.

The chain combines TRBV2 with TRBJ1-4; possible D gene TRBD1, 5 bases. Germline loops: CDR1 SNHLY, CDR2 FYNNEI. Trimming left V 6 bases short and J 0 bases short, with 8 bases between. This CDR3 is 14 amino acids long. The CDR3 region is CASRDTATNEKLFF. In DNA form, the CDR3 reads TGTGCCAGCAGGGACACTGCAACTAATGAAAAACTGTTTTTT.

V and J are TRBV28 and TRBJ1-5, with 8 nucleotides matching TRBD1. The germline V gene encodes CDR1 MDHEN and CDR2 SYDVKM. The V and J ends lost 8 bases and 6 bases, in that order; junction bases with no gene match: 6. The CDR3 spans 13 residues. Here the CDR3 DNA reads TGTGCCAGCCGGACAGGGTTCGGTCAGCCCCAGCATTTT. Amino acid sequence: CASRTGFGQPQHF. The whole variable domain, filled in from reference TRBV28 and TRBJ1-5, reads DVKVTQSSRYLVKRTGEKVFLECVQDMDHENMFWYRQDPGLGLRLIYFSYDVKMKEKGDIPEGYSVSREKKERFSLILESASTNQTSMYLCASRTGFGQPQHFGDGTRLSIL.

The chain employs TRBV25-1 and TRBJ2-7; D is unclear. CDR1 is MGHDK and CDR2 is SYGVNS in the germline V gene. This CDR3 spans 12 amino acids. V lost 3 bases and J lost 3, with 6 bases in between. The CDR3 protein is CASSDQSYEQYF. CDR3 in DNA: TGTGCCAGCAGTGATCAGAGCTACGAGCAGTACTTC.

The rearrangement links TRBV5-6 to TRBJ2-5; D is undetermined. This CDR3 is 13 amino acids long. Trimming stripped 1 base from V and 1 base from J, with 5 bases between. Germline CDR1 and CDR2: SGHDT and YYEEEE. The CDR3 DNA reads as TGTGCCAGCAGCTTGTTCTCCCAAGAGACCCAGTACTTC. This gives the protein CASSLFSQETQYF.

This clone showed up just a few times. The chain's CDR3 is CASSLGTNYGYTF. CDR3 DNA sequence: TGTGCCAGCAGCTTAGGGACAAACTATGGCTACACCTTC. The chain combines TRBV7-2 with TRBJ1-2; TRBD1 might be the D (5 bases). Trimming took off 1 base at V and 2 bases at J, with 5 bases between the two ends. The CDR3 length is 13 residues. CDR1 and CDR2 from the germline V gene are SGHTA and FQGNSA.

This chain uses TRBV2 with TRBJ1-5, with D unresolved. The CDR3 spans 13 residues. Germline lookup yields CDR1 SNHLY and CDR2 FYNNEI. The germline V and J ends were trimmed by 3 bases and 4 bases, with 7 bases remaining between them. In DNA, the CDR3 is TGTGCCAGCAGTGACACGGCGAATCAGCCCCAGCATTTT. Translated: CASSDTANQPQHF.